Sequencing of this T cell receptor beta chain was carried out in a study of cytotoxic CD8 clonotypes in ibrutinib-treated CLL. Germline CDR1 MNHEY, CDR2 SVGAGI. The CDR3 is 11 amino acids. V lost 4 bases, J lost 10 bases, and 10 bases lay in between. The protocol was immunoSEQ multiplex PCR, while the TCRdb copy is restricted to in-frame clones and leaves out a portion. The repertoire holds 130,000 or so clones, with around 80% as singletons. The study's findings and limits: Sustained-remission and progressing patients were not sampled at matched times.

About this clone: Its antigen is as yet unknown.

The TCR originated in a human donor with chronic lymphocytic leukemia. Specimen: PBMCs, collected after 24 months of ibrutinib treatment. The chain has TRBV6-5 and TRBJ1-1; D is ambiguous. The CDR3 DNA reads TGTGCCAGCAGTTCGCTCCGTGTAGCTTTCTTT. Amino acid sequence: CASSSLRVAFF.